The 5 T cell receptor beta chains given below trace back to one sample, sequenced in a study of T cells in Graves' hyperthyroidism and ophthalmopathy. RNA transcripts were the template for amplifying TCR beta CDR3 regions. With the HTBI primer set, the TCR CDR3 went through a first round of RT-PCR. TCRdb recomputed calls from the multiplex PCR reads with MiXCR, one row per CDR3 protein. Found here are 550,000 to 850,000 distinct CDR3 sequences, around a sixth of them singletons; the top ten hold over 15%. Sequences were obtained from blood. These TCRs come from a woman aged 50 to 65 with Graves' hyperthyroidism that later progressed to Graves' ophthalmopathy.

The DNA of the CDR3 is TGCGCCAGCAGCCAAGATCGAAACACCATATATTTT. Translation gives CASSQDRNTIYF. The J gene is TRBJ1-3, the V gene TRBV4-1, with unresolved D. Germline lookup yields CDR1 MGHRA and CDR2 YSYEKL. The CDR3 spans 12 residues. The V gene lost 0 bases and the J gene lost 5 bases, with 2 bases spanning the gap.

This rearrangement joins TRBV7-9 to TRBJ2-7; TRBD2 matches 13 bases. CDR3 length: 16 amino acids. Germline CDR1 and CDR2: SEHNR and FQNEAQ (reference sequence). V lost 0 bases, J lost 6 bases, and 5 bases stayed unmatched. CDR3 DNA: TGTGCCAGCAGCTTAGCGGGGACTAGCGGGGCACCCGAGCAGTACTTC. Amino acid sequence: CASSLAGTSGAPEQYF. The full variable domain, completed using reference TRBV7-9 and TRBJ2-7, is DTGVSQNPRHKITKRGQNVTFRCDPISEHNRLYWYRQTLGQGPEFLTYFQNEAQLEKSRLLSDRFSAERPKGSFSTLEIQRTEQGDSAMYLCASSLAGTSGAPEQYFGPGTRLTVT.

This clonotype occurred a few times. V and J are TRBV12-3 or TRBV12-4 and TRBJ1-1; D unclear. This CDR3 region has 15 residues. V was pared by 6 bases and J by 3 bases, with 17 bases between. The CDR3 protein is CASRSHPMDYTEAFF. The CDR3 nucleotides are TGTGCCAGCAGAAGTCACCCAATGGATTACACTGAAGCTTTCTTT.

The chain carries TRBV2 and TRBJ1-5; D possibly corresponds to TRBD1 (5 bases). CDR3 size: 14 residues. V gave up 10 bases and J gave up 1 base, with 14 bases separating them. In germline, CDR1 is SNHLY, CDR2 FYNNEI. In nucleotides, the CDR3 is TGTGCCATAGGGGTTCGGCCGAGCAATCAGCCCCAGCATTTT. Amino acids: CAIGVRPSNQPQHF.

The gene calls are TRBV10-1 and TRBJ2-1, with 11 bases fitting TRBD2. CDR1 is WNHNN, CDR2 SYGVQD, per germline (reference sequence). The V and J ends lost 5 bases and 3 bases, in that order; junction bases with no gene match: 12. The CDR3 has 18 amino acids. CDR3 coding DNA: TGCGCCAGCAGTCCGGGACTAGCGGACGGTAGGGTCTACAATGAGCAGTTCTTC. It encodes CASSPGLADGRVYNEQFF.